This T cell receptor (beta chain) was recorded in a study of blood T cells in healthy people across ages. Overall study results and limits: For the donors, CMV status was unknown and possibly confounded expanded clonotype changes. It was not possible, with unsorted PBMCs, to conclusively compare naive and antigen-experienced cells.

They isolated at least 6 million PBMCs from each sample. The sample holds one count of this clonotype. Its antigen is unidentified. Germline loops: CDR1 SGDLS, CDR2 YYNGEE. The CDR3 has 15 residues. V trimming: 0 bases; J trimming: 4 bases; junction bases outside the gene matches: 5. Primers used in a second PCR of about 7 to 12 cycles were a sample-barcoded 5' primer and a J-beta primer mix. Through a template-switch adaptor with 12 random nucleotides, each cDNA molecule received a tag. TCRdb reprocessed the 5' RACE reads with MiXCR, giving one entry per CDR3 protein. The repertoire consists of over 1.5 million distinct CDR3 sequences, with 49% occurring once and the leading ten covering around 2.1%.

The sequence was collected from a woman aged 40 to 55 in good health. The chain is built from TRBV9 and TRBJ1-2; 8 nucleotides align to TRBD1. Material for sequencing was blood. The CDR3 reads CASSVAFTGGYGYTF. In DNA form, the CDR3 reads TGTGCCAGCAGCGTAGCTTTTACAGGGGGCTATGGCTACACCTTC.